This T cell receptor (beta chain) is drawn from a study of blood T cell repertoires in COVID-19 (dated by TCRdb to between 2020 and 2021). For context, the study as a whole: Samples covering the acute and convalescent phases of COVID-19 were provided by collaborators in the United States, Italy and Spain. The material from the prospective study consisted of cDNA or gDNA derived from T cells, B-cell-depleted T cells, or PBMCs. The dataset comprised deeply sampled blood TCRbeta repertoires from subjects exposed to, actively infected with, or recovered from COVID-19. A freely available public database, intended as a resource for researchers studying the immune response to SARS-CoV-2, is where the repertoires were released. The samples were drawn from two sources: the first 160 participants of the ongoing ImmuneRACE study, and over 950 subjects contributed by 6 global collaborators. Sample metadata almost always included a de-identified subject ID, COVID-19 status, age in years and sex. Where available, HLA class I and class II types were obtained from metadata supplied by the sample provider rather than from assay-based typing.

Whole blood was collected in K2EDTA tubes by collaborating institutions according to the institutions' own protocols. For TCRbeta analysis, collaborators shipped samples as frozen whole blood, isolated PBMCs, or DNA extracted from either of those sample types. The immunoSEQ Assay, a bias-controlled multiplex PCR, was used to amplify TCRbeta CDR3 regions from genomic DNA. On the study's bioinformatics: The number of nucleated cells in each sample was estimated from the amplification of reference gene primers within the assay. Sequence reads were collapsed and filtered to measure the absolute abundance of every unique TCRbeta CDR3 rearrangement. For each sample, productive Simpson clonality was calculated as the square root of Simpson's diversity index across productive rearrangements. In its TCRdb copy, this immuneACCESS table keeps in-frame sequences only and misses some clones. Where compared with another copy, unresolved V genes explain less than half of these, and the others have no known cause. Clone size and the V and J calls come from that table; the DNA yielded D and trimming. The sample profile shows roughly 81,000 clones; almost 85% of them were found once. 8.5% to 12% of the sample rests with the top ten.

Results the study describes overall, beyond this receptor: The quantity of clinical and demographic metadata differed by source and by participant and was supplied without curation.

The CDR3 sequence holds 15 residues, the cysteine and phenylalanine included. Only the CDR3 portion is preserved as DNA: 45 bases, with reading frame beginning at the first base. CDR1 and CDR2, looked up from the germline V gene, are SGHNT and YENEEA. Here V drops 1 base and J drops 4 bases, and the junction holds 2 bases not matched to any gene. Notes on this clone: The specificity of this receptor is unknown. No clone much larger than this one lies a single base away; base qualities are absent.

Sequenced material: peripheral blood. The sequence was collected from a man aged 55 to 70 with acute or convalescent COVID-19. The chain employs TRBV11-3 and TRBJ2-1; 9 of the junction bases match TRBD2. CDR3 sequence: CASSLVAGAYNEQFF. The DNA is as follows: TGTGCCAGCAGCTTAGTAGCGGGAGCGTACAATGAGCAGTTCTTC. Where the CDR3 stops, the reference TRBV11-3 and TRBJ2-1 genes take over; the full variable domain is EAGVVQSPRYKIIEKKQPVAFWCNPISGHNTLYWYLQNLGQGPELLIRYENEEAVDDSQLPKDRFSAERLKGVDSTLKIQPAELGDSAVYLCASSLVAGAYNEQFFGPGTRLTVL.